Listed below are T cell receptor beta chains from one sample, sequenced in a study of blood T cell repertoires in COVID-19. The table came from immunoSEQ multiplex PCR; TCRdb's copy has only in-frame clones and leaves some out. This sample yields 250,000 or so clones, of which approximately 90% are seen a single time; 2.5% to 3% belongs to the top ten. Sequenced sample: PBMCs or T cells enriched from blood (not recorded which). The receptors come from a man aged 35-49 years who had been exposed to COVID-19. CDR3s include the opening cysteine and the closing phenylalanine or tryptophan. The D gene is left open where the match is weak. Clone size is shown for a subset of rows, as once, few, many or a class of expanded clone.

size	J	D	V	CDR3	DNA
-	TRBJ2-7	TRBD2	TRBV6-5	CASSLSSGSAYEQYF	TGTGCCAGCAGTTTGAGCAGCGGGAGCGCCTACGAGCAGTACTTC
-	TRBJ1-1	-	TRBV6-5	CASSLLAIVF	TGTGCCAGCAGTCTACTTGCGATCGTCTTT
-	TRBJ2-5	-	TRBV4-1	CASSQNQGAGQETQYF	TGCGCCAGCAGCCAAAATCAAGGGGCAGGACAAGAGACCCAGTACTTC
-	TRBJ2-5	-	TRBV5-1	CASSLVAVQETQYF	TGCGCCAGCAGCTTGGTCGCGGTCCAAGAGACCCAGTACTTC
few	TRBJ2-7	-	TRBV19	CASSIGRLRRGSYEQYF	TGTGCCAGTAGTATAGGTCGGTTGAGACGGGGATCCTACGAGCAGTACTTC
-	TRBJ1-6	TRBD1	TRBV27	CASSAGTGGSPLHF	TGTGCCAGCAGTGCCGGGACAGGGGGCTCACCCCTCCACTTT
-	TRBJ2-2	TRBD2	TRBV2	CASSEAIRLAGGTGELFF	TGTGCCAGCAGTGAAGCGATTAGACTAGCGGGAGGCACCGGGGAGCTGTTTTTT
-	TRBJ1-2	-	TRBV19	CASSINSPGNLYGYTF	TGTGCCAGTAGTATCAACTCTCCCGGGAACCTTTATGGCTACACCTTC
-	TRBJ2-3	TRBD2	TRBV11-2	CASSFGGADTQYF	TGTGCCAGCAGCTTTGGGGGGGCAGATACGCAGTATTTT
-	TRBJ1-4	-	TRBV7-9	CASSLATFNEKLFF	TGTGCCAGCAGCTTGGCAACCTTTAATGAAAAACTGTTTTTT
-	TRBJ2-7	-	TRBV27	CASSLSGGNEQYF	TGTGCCAGCAGTTTATCGGGGGGTAACGAGCAGTACTTC
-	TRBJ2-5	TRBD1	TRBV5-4	CASSLAGTVQETQYF	TGTGCCAGCAGCTTGGCCGGGACAGTACAAGAGACCCAGTACTTC
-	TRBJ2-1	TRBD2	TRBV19	CASSMSGTSAGNEQFF	TGTGCCAGTAGTATGTCCGGCACTAGCGCTGGCAATGAGCAGTTCTTC
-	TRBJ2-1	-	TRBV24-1	CATSDENYEQFF	TGTGCCACCAGTGATGAAAACTATGAGCAGTTCTTC
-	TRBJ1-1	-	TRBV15	CATSSGGDTEAFF	TGTGCCACCAGCAGCGGGGGGGACACTGAAGCTTTCTTT
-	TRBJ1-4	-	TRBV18	CASSPPNGEKLFF	TGTGCCAGCTCACCACCCAACGGTGAAAAACTGTTTTTT
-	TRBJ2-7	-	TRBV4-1	CASSLCPGFQPIDEQYF	TGCGCCAGCAGCCTGTGTCCGGGATTCCAACCCATAGACGAGCAGTACTTC
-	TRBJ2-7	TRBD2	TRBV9	CASSEGTSGSYEQYF	TGTGCCAGCAGCGAGGGGACTAGCGGGAGCTACGAGCAGTACTTC
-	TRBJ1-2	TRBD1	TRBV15	CATSRVLDRVNGYTF	TGTGCCACCAGCAGGGTACTCGACAGGGTAAATGGCTACACCTTC
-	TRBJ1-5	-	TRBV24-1	CATSDLDRNQPQHF	TGTGCCACCAGTGATTTGGACAGGAATCAGCCCCAGCATTTT